This TCR beta chain is from a study of response to subunit inactivated influenza vaccine. A single record per CDR3 protein comes from TCRdb applying MiXCR to the RT-PCR reads. The sample lists under 550,000 distinct CDR3 sequences, roughly 8.2% occurring once. Looked up from germline, CDR1 is SGHRS and CDR2 is YFSETQ. The CDR3 is 9 residues long. V was shortened by 10 bases and J by 6 bases, with 8 bases between the two germline ends. Study findings and constraints: Authors suggested that a seasonal influenza vaccination recruits few new T cells each time.

This clonotype was detected only a few times. What it recognizes is unknown. The clonotype originates from a man between 50 and 69 years old who received an inactivated influenza vaccine. Sequenced here: PBMCs from blood, sampled roughly 24 months after vaccination. The V call is TRBV5-1, the J call TRBJ2-7; no clear D. CDR3 loop: CAVSCEQYF. The CDR3 DNA is TGCGCCGTCAGTTGCGAGCAGTACTTC.